Below are 27 T cell receptor beta chains sequenced from a single sample in a study of spatial heterogeneity in lung cancer. TCRdb processed the 5' RACE reads anew with MiXCR; each CDR3 protein has one entry. Altogether about 45,000 distinct CDR3 sequences are present, roughly 13% being singletons, with the ten largest covering approximately 60%. Time point denoted: sample taken at primary tumor resection. No cells were sorted before sequencing. The whole RNA sequenced was extracted from tumor, nontumor lung or frozen PBMC. The sequencing here drew on PBMCs, taken at surgery. These receptors came from a male donor with early-stage non-small cell lung cancer.

The chain uses TRBV3-1 and TRBJ2-2; 9 bases line up with TRBD1. The CDR3 runs 15 residues. CDR1 and CDR2 from the germline V gene are LGHDT and YNNKEL (reference sequence). The junction had 0 bases not matched to a gene; V was cut back by 4 bases and J by 0 bases. CDR3 coding DNA: TGTGCCAGCAGCCGGACAGGGGCGAACACCGGGGAGCTGTTTTTT. Protein: CASSRTGANTGELFF.

The chain employs TRBV3-1 and TRBJ2-1, with a possible D match to TRBD1 (5 bases). This CDR3 region has 16 residues. Germline CDR1 and CDR2: LGHDT and YNNKEL (reference sequence). V was pared by 0 bases and J by 5 bases, with 14 bases between. This chain's CDR3 is CASSQDLVRAHNEQFF. The CDR3 bases are TGTGCCAGCAGCCAAGATCTAGTCAGGGCCCACAATGAGCAGTTCTTC.

In this sample, this clonotype turned up a few times. The chain couples TRBV3-1 to TRBJ1-1; D remains ambiguous. There are 11 residues in the CDR3. V was shortened by 4 bases and J by 5 bases, with 5 bases between the two germline ends. From germline, CDR1 is LGHDT and CDR2 YNNKEL (reference sequence). CDR3 amino acids: CASSRATEAFF. The CDR3 DNA is TGTGCCAGCAGCCGGGCGACTGAAGCTTTCTTT.

This clonotype is labeled large. This chain uses TRBV27 with TRBJ2-7; 14 nucleotides align to TRBD2. Germline V gene lookup returns CDR1 MNHEY and CDR2 SMNVEV (reference sequence). This CDR3 spans 15 amino acids. Trimming removed 3 bases from V and 2 bases from J; junction bases left unmatched: 0. The CDR3 here is CASSLGLAGAYEQYF. The CDR3, as DNA: TGTGCCAGCAGTTTGGGACTAGCGGGAGCCTACGAGCAGTACTTC.

This clonotype came up a few times. The V and J genes are TRBV5-1 and TRBJ1-1, with no clear D. V lost 6 bases and J 5 bases, leaving 14 bases between the germline ends. Germline CDR1 SGHRS, CDR2 YFSETQ. The CDR3 spans 13 residues. The CDR3, as DNA: TGCGCCAGCAAACAGTGGACGGGGACTGAAGCTTTCTTT. This sequence encodes CASKQWTGTEAFF.

This clonotype has ten or more counts. The V and J genes are TRBV20-1 and TRBJ2-3; 12 bases agree with TRBD1. The CDR3 sequence is 16 residues long. V shed 6 bases and J 3 bases; nucleotides not matched to a gene: 10. The germline V gene encodes CDR1 DFQATT and CDR2 SNEGSKA (reference sequence). Here the CDR3 DNA reads TGCAGTGCCGCTGGGACAGGGGGCGCTCAGACAGATACGCAGTATTTT. Protein product: CSAAGTGGAQTDTQYF.

This clonotype was picked up many times. This sequence joins TRBV7-9 and TRBJ1-1; D unresolved. CDR1 is SEHNR, CDR2 FQNEAQ, per germline (reference sequence). The V end lost 7 bases, the J end lost 4 bases, and 16 bases lay between the germline ends. The CDR3 spans 14 residues. The CDR3 reads CASKVDGPVTEAFF. The CDR3 region has the DNA TGTGCCAGCAAAGTGGACGGTCCGGTCACTGAAGCTTTCTTT.

This clonotype was seen ten or more times. The gene calls are TRBV2 and TRBJ2-7; weak D call: TRBD1 (5 bases). The CDR3 consists of 14 residues. Germline V gives CDR1 SNHLY, CDR2 FYNNEI. Trimming took 3 bases from V and 2 from J, leaving 11 bases between them. The CDR3 DNA reads TGTGCCAGCAGTGACCCCAGGGTCCCCTACGAGCAGTACTTC. Protein: CASSDPRVPYEQYF. Using reference TRBV2 and TRBJ2-7 for the parts outside the CDR3, the full variable domain is EPEVTQTPSHQVTQMGQEVILRCVPISNHLYFYWYRQILGQKVEFLVSFYNNEISEKSEIFDDQFSVERPDGSNFTLKIRSTKLEDSAMYFCASSDPRVPYEQYFGPGTRLTVT.

The gene calls are TRBV29-1 and TRBJ2-5; D possibly matches TRBD1 or TRBD2 (6 bases each). Germline CDR1 SQVTM, CDR2 ANQGSEA. The V gene lost 3 bases and the J gene lost 5 bases, with 16 bases spanning the gap. This CDR3 has 14 amino acids. The CDR3 nucleotides read TGCAGCGTTGACAGGGGACGGGAGCGGGAGACCCAGTACTTC. Encoded protein: CSVDRGRERETQYF. The entire variable domain, with the rest obtained from reference TRBV29-1 and TRBJ2-5, is as follows: SAVISQKPSRDICQRGTSLTIQCQVDSQVTMMFWYRQQPGQSLTLIATANQGSEATYESGFVIDKFPISRPNLTFSTLTVSNMSPEDSSIYLCSVDRGRERETQYFGPGTRLLVL.

In this sample, this clonotype turned up many times. The chain has TRBV5-5 and TRBJ2-3, with 7 positions matching TRBD1. The junction had 13 bases not matched to a gene; V was cut back by 10 bases and J by 5 bases. The V gene's germline CDR1 is SGHKS and CDR2 YYEKEE (reference sequence). This CDR3 contains 14 residues. CDR3 protein: CAGNDPGGGDTQYF. CDR3 DNA: TGTGCCGGAAACGACCCAGGGGGTGGAGATACGCAGTATTTT.

This clonotype was recorded a few times. This chain joins TRBV12-5 and TRBJ1-2; a weak D match, TRBD1 (6 bases). The CDR3 contains 13 residues. The V gene lost 8 bases and the J gene lost 3 bases, with 13 bases spanning the gap. Germline loops: CDR1 LGHNT, CDR2 FRNRAP. The CDR3 here is CASSRDTDYGYTF. DNA for the CDR3: TGTGCTAGTTCCCGGGACACGGACTATGGCTACACCTTC.

Only a few counts were recorded for this clonotype. The rearrangement links TRBV20-1 to TRBJ2-7, with 7 bases matching TRBD2. The junction had 1 base not matched to a gene; V was cut back by 3 bases and J by 2 bases. Germline V gene data show CDR1 as DFQATT and CDR2 as SNEGSKA (reference sequence). CDR3 length: 12 amino acids. CDR3 bases: TGCAGTGCTAGGGGAGGGCCCTACGAGCAGTACTTC. Translated: CSARGGPYEQYF.

The table lists this clonotype with a few counts. This chain uses TRBV19 with TRBJ2-7; 8 positions match TRBD2. Per the germline V gene, CDR1 is LNHDA and CDR2 is SQIVND (reference sequence). Trimming at V came to 10 bases and at J to 3 bases, leaving 8 bases not matched to a gene. The CDR3 contains 13 residues. CDR3 sequence: CATSPGGLYEQYF. Here the CDR3 DNA reads TGTGCCACCAGCCCGGGAGGGCTCTACGAGCAGTACTTC.

This clonotype has just a few counts. V is TRBV5-5 and J is TRBJ2-7; the match to TRBD2 covers 12 bases. V gave up 4 bases and J gave up 1 base; unmatched junction bases: 3. Per germline, CDR1 SGHKS and CDR2 YYEKEE (reference sequence). This CDR3 comprises 15 residues. CDR3 region: CASSMTSGSSYEQYF. Here the CDR3 DNA reads TGTGCCAGCAGCATGACTAGCGGGAGTTCCTACGAGCAGTACTTC.

This clonotype was seen more than once but under ten times. The genes are TRBV4-3 and TRBJ1-1; D is possibly TRBD1 (5 bases). Trimming pared 0 bases from V and 5 bases from J, leaving 19 bases between. Germline CDR1 LGHNA, CDR2 YSLEER. The CDR3 consists of 17 residues. The CDR3 sequence is CASSQEIGTFLGTEAFF. DNA of the CDR3: TGCGCCAGCAGCCAAGAAATTGGGACCTTCCTCGGGACTGAAGCTTTCTTT.

This clonotype was seen repeatedly, ten times or more. Here the CDR3 reads CASSQETYGDQPQHF. The DNA for the CDR3 is TGTGCCAGCAGCCAAGAGACGTATGGCGATCAGCCCCAGCATTTT. V and J are TRBV5-8 and TRBJ1-5; D uncertain. This CDR3 region has 15 residues. In germline, CDR1 is SGHTS, CDR2 YDEGEE. The V end lost 4 bases, the J end lost 5 bases, and 16 bases lay between the germline ends.

The sample holds a few counts of this clonotype. This rearrangement joins TRBV20-1 to TRBJ2-1; 13 positions agree with TRBD2. The CDR3 is 13 residues long. Trimming removed 5 bases from V and 9 bases from J; junction bases left unmatched: 4. The germline V gene has CDR1 DFQATT and CDR2 SNEGSKA (reference sequence). CDR3: CSAGTSGNGEQFF. The DNA for the CDR3 is TGCAGTGCTGGGACTAGCGGGAATGGTGAGCAGTTCTTC.

This clonotype was picked up many times. This chain links TRBV10-2 with TRBJ2-1, with 11 bases fitting TRBD2. Unmatched junction bases numbered 6, after V lost 7 bases and J lost 4 bases. The CDR3 is 15 residues long. From germline, CDR1 is WSHSY and CDR2 SAAADI. CDR3 region: CASKVTSGSYNEQFF. The CDR3 nucleotides read TGCGCCAGCAAAGTAACTAGCGGGAGTTACAATGAGCAGTTCTTC.

This clonotype has only a few counts. The chain carries TRBV6-6 and TRBJ2-1; D is undetermined. Germline V CDR1 and CDR2: MNHNY, SVGAGI (reference sequence). The CDR3 is 14 amino acids. V was trimmed by 2 bases and J by 3 bases, leaving 8 bases between them. The CDR3 nucleotides are TGTGCCAGCAGTTACGGAGCAGACTACAATGAGCAGTTCTTC. Translated, it gives CASSYGADYNEQFF.

The chain uses TRBV12-5 and TRBJ1-2; D possibly corresponds to TRBD1 (6 bases). V was trimmed by 6 bases and J by 4 bases, leaving 15 bases between them. Germline V gene lookup returns CDR1 LGHNT and CDR2 FRNRAP. This CDR3 spans 14 amino acids. CDR3 coding DNA: TGTGCTAGTGGCCTAACAGGGCGGCCCTATGGCTACACCTTC. Translated: CASGLTGRPYGYTF.

This clonotype was seen a few times. V gene TRBV2 combines with J gene TRBJ2-3; 12 bases agree with TRBD2. From germline, CDR1 is SNHLY and CDR2 FYNNEI. J gave up 6 bases and V 2 bases, and 6 bases lay outside the gene matches. The CDR3 covers 16 residues. Written as DNA, the CDR3 is TGTGCCAGCAGTGAACTAGCGGGAGGGCCGGCGGATACGCAGTATTTT. This sequence encodes CASSELAGGPADTQYF. The whole variable domain, remainder taken from reference TRBV2 and TRBJ2-3, is EPEVTQTPSHQVTQMGQEVILRCVPISNHLYFYWYRQILGQKVEFLVSFYNNEISEKSEIFDDQFSVERPDGSNFTLKIRSTKLEDSAMYFCASSELAGGPADTQYFGPGTRLTVL.

The V and J genes are TRBV7-2 and TRBJ2-5, with unresolved D. Germline assignment: CDR1 SGHTA and CDR2 FQGNSA. There are 13 residues in the CDR3. V was pared by 1 base and J by 5 bases, with 8 bases between. CDR3 in amino acids: CASSLGSGETQYF. The CDR3, as DNA: TGTGCCAGCAGCTTAGGTTCCGGCGAGACCCAGTACTTC.

This clonotype was seen only a few times. This rearrangement joins TRBV6-2 or TRBV6-3 to TRBJ1-5; 7 bases fit TRBD1. The germline gives CDR1 MNHEY, CDR2 SVGEGT. This CDR3 has 15 residues. The ends lost 6 bases at V and 5 bases at J; junction bases unmatched: 10. The CDR3 reads CASREGGSGDQPQHF. For the CDR3, the DNA is TGTGCCAGCAGGGAAGGGGGCTCTGGCGATCAGCCCCAGCATTTT.

The chain links TRBV12-5 to TRBJ2-5, with D unresolved. V gave up 0 bases and J gave up 2 bases, with 19 bases separating them. The CDR3 loop spans 18 amino acids. CDR1 is LGHNT, CDR2 FRNRAP, per germline. Here the CDR3 DNA reads TGTGCTAGTGGTTTGGTATTAGGTGAGATAGATACACAAGAGACCCAGTACTTC. It is translated as CASGLVLGEIDTQETQYF. Combining the CDR3 with reference TRBV12-5 and TRBJ2-5 gives the whole variable domain DARVTQTPRHKVTEMGQEVTMRCQPILGHNTVFWYRQTMMQGLELLAYFRNRAPLDDSGMPKDRFSAEMPDATLATLKIQPSEPRDSAVYFCASGLVLGEIDTQETQYFGPGTRLLVL.

This clonotype turned up a few times. In DNA, the CDR3 is TGTGCCAGCAGCTTGAGGGCAGGGGGATACACTGAAGCTTTCTTT. Residues: CASSLRAGGYTEAFF. This chain uses TRBV5-6 with TRBJ1-1; TRBD1 matches 7 bases. V trimming: 1 base; J trimming: 3 bases; junction bases outside the gene matches: 6. There are 15 residues in the CDR3. The germline CDR1 and CDR2 sequences are SGHDT and YYEEEE.

The chain combines TRBV3-1 with TRBJ2-2; 11 bases line up with TRBD2. This CDR3 is 16 amino acids long. Per the germline V gene, CDR1 is LGHDT and CDR2 is YNNKEL (reference sequence). J was trimmed by 1 base and V by 10 bases; bases with no gene match: 8. This CDR3 reads CATTPGLAENTGELFF. CDR3 sequence (DNA): TGTGCCACCACACCGGGACTAGCGGAGAACACCGGGGAGCTGTTTTTT.

In this sample, this clonotype turned up a few times. The genes are TRBV4-1 and TRBJ1-3; no clear D gene. Germline V gene lookup returns CDR1 MGHRA and CDR2 YSYEKL. Trimming took 4 bases from V and 4 from J, leaving 8 bases between them. The CDR3 is 13 residues long. The CDR3 DNA reads as TGCGCCAGCAGCCCAACGGCGGGAAACACCATATATTTT. Protein: CASSPTAGNTIYF.